These 17 T cell receptor beta chains originate from one sample sequenced in a study of long-term antiretroviral therapy in people with HIV. Survey level was the resolution at which the v3.0 immunoSEQ assay ran. Some clones are missing from TCRdb's copy, which holds only in-frame ones; the method was immunoSEQ multiplex PCR. The table includes 30,000 to 35,000 clones, 75% to 90% detected once. Source: unsorted PBMCs, taken 0.8 years before starting antiretroviral therapy. The source of these receptors is a man aged 18-30 years with HIV.

The chain employs TRBV7-8 and TRBJ2-1, with TRBD2 as a possible D gene (5 bases). The V and J ends lost 5 bases and 3 bases respectively, with 14 bases between them. The CDR3 consists of 15 residues. CDR1 and CDR2 from the germline V gene are SGHVS and FQNEAQ. The DNA for the CDR3 is TGTGCCAGCAGCCCTGGACTCGACAACTACAATGAGCAGTTCTTC. Encoded protein: CASSPGLDNYNEQFF.

This clone was counted once. The V call is TRBV30, the J call TRBJ2-2, with a possible D match to TRBD2 (7 bases). V lost 0 bases and J lost 6, with 14 bases in between. Germline V gene data show CDR1 as GTSNPN and CDR2 as SVGIG (reference sequence). The CDR3 covers 15 residues. The CDR3 coding sequence is TGTGCCTGGAGTGTAAGGGTAGGGGGGGCCGGGGAGCTGTTTTTT. Amino acid sequence: CAWSVRVGGAGELFF.

V is TRBV6-6 and J is TRBJ2-2; 7 nucleotides line up with TRBD1. J lost 4 bases, V lost 8 bases, and 4 bases had no gene match. Germline V gene sequence: CDR1 MNHNY, CDR2 SVGAGI (reference sequence). The CDR3 extends over 13 amino acids. The CDR3 region has the DNA TGTGCCAGCTCGGGACAGACCACCGGGGAGCTGTTTTTT. Protein sequence: CASSGQTTGELFF.

The chain has TRBV19 and TRBJ1-2; possible D gene TRBD1, 5 bases. This CDR3 contains 13 residues. V gave up 7 bases and J gave up 6 bases, with 15 bases separating them. CDR1 and CDR2 from the germline V gene are LNHDA and SQIVND (reference sequence). This chain's CDR3 is CASTSNRLHGYTF. The DNA of the CDR3 is TGTGCCAGTACTTCGAACAGGCTCCATGGCTACACCTTC.

The rearrangement links TRBV7-2 to TRBJ2-7; D gene uncertain. Germline V gene sequence: CDR1 SGHTA, CDR2 FQGNSA. The ends were cut back, 3 bases at V and 0 bases at J, with 12 bases in the middle. The CDR3 totals 15 residues. CDR3 coding DNA: TGTGCCAGCAGCTTCACCCGAGCGAGCTCCTACGAGCAGTACTTC. Its protein is CASSFTRASSYEQYF.

This clone appeared a single time. This chain connects TRBV18 to TRBJ1-1; 7 bases map to TRBD1. This CDR3 region has 16 residues. Trimming took 2 bases from V and 3 from J; bases not matched to a gene: 9. CDR1 and CDR2 (germline): KGHSH, LQKENI. The chain's CDR3 is CASSPRGGGRDTEAFF. CDR3 nucleotide sequence: TGTGCCAGCTCACCAAGAGGAGGGGGCAGGGACACTGAAGCTTTCTTT.

V is TRBV9 and J is TRBJ1-5, with a possible D match to TRBD1 (6 bases). This CDR3 spans 14 amino acids. With 3 bases removed from V and 4 bases from J, the gap between germline ends came to 11 bases. The V gene's germline CDR1 is SGDLS and CDR2 YYNGEE. CDR3 bases: TGTGCCAGCAGCGCGGGGACAATTAATCAGCCCCAGCATTTT. This codes for CASSAGTINQPQHF.

The chain combines TRBV5-5 with TRBJ2-5; D gene ambiguous. Germline V gene sequence: CDR1 SGHKS, CDR2 YYEKEE (reference sequence). The CDR3 contains 17 residues. V was shortened by 0 bases and J by 1 base, with 16 bases between the two germline ends. CDR3 in amino acids: CASSLAAGMRPQETQYF. The CDR3 DNA follows: TGTGCCAGCAGCTTGGCCGCTGGTATGAGGCCCCAAGAGACCCAGTACTTC.

The V call is TRBV4-2, the J call TRBJ1-2; 7 nucleotides agree with TRBD1. This CDR3 is 13 amino acids long. Trimming cost V 2 bases and J 7 bases; bases outside gene matches: 4. The germline V gene has CDR1 LGHNA and CDR2 YNFKEQ. CDR3 sequence (DNA): TGTGCCAGCAGCCAAATGACAGGGTTTGGCTACACCTTC. The encoded protein is CASSQMTGFGYTF.

This clone was observed a few times. The gene calls are TRBV7-3 and TRBJ2-1, with a weak D call TRBD2 (6 bases). V was cut by 8 bases and J by 10 bases, with 24 bases left in between. This CDR3 comprises 15 residues. Germline V gene lookup returns CDR1 SGHTA and CDR2 FQGTGA. The CDR3 DNA follows: TGTGCCAGCTCCAGGGAGCGGGTCGAGCAGAGGGAGCAGTTCTTC. Amino acid sequence: CASSRERVEQREQFF. The variable domain in full, with the rest retrieved from reference TRBV7-3 and TRBJ2-1, is GAGVSQTPSNKVTEKGKYVELRCDPISGHTALYWYRQSLGQGPEFLIYFQGTGAADDSGLPNDRFFAVRPEGSVSTLKIQRTERGDSAVYLCASSRERVEQREQFFGPGTRLTVL.

CDR3 nucleotide sequence: TGTGCCAGCAGTGACGGCCCCAGCTATGGCTACACCTTC. Protein sequence: CASSDGPSYGYTF. This chain joins TRBV6-5 and TRBJ1-2; D is ambiguous. This CDR3 contains 13 residues. Germline V lookup: CDR1 MNHEY, CDR2 SVGAGI. V dropped 5 bases and J dropped 4 bases, with 11 bases sitting between them.

Only a few counts were recorded for this clone. V usage is TRBV2 and J usage is TRBJ1-5; no definite D call. V lost 4 bases to trimming and J lost 4 bases, with 14 bases between them. Per the germline V gene, CDR1 is SNHLY and CDR2 is FYNNEI. This CDR3 has 15 residues. CDR3 sequence reads: CASSGWRNSNQPQHF. CDR3 DNA: TGTGCCAGCAGTGGGTGGAGGAACTCGAATCAGCCCCAGCATTTT.

V gene TRBV2 combines with J gene TRBJ2-2, with TRBD1 matching 9 bases. The CDR3 is made up of 15 amino acids. J gave up 6 bases and V 6 bases, and 8 bases lay outside the gene matches. CDR1 and CDR2 from the germline V gene are SNHLY and FYNNEI. The CDR3 loop reads CASRTDRGVPGELFF. In nucleotides, the CDR3 is TGTGCCAGCAGGACCGACAGGGGGGTGCCCGGGGAGCTGTTTTTT.

This chain links TRBV5-1 with TRBJ1-1, with 10 bases fitting TRBD1. V trimming: 4 bases; J trimming: 6 bases; junction bases outside the gene matches: 6. Germline V gives CDR1 SGHRS, CDR2 YFSETQ. This CDR3 region has 14 residues. DNA of the CDR3: TGCGCCAGCAGCCCGCGGACAGGGGGACCTGAAGCTTTCTTT. This codes for CASSPRTGGPEAFF.

V and J are TRBV5-1 and TRBJ1-1; D is undetermined. Trimming stripped 0 bases from V and 0 bases from J, with 9 bases between. The CDR3 length is 15 residues. CDR1 is SGHRS, CDR2 YFSETQ, per germline. The CDR3 loop is CASSLVGGLNTEAFF. CDR3 nucleotides: TGCGCCAGCAGCTTGGTGGGAGGATTGAACACTGAAGCTTTCTTT.

V is TRBV5-6 and J is TRBJ2-7; D is ambiguous. Trimming took off 7 bases at V and 7 bases at J, with 15 bases between the two ends. Germline V gives CDR1 SGHDT, CDR2 YYEEEE. The CDR3 spans 12 residues. CDR3 sequence (DNA): TGTGCCAGCCGCTACAGCCTCGGAGAGCAGTACTTC. Translated, it gives CASRYSLGEQYF.

This sequence joins TRBV7-9 and TRBJ2-7; D possibly corresponds to TRBD2 (7 bases). Trimming pared 5 bases from V and 6 bases from J, leaving 23 bases between. CDR1 is SEHNR and CDR2 is FQNEAQ in the germline V gene (reference sequence). The length of the CDR3 is 16 residues. CDR3 region: CASSPAGGLAALEQYF. For the CDR3, the DNA is TGTGCCAGCAGCCCGGCCGGGGGGCTAGCCGCCCTCGAGCAGTACTTC.